This note documents a single TCR beta chain sequence. The antigen is undetermined. These data originate in a study of cytomegalovirus exposure and HLA in healthy donors. All the people who gave samples were healthy bone marrow donors. Amplification used 60 Vbeta primers and 13 Jbeta primers. Original methodology: Tens of millions of unique TCR beta chains, 9 million to 12 million shared, were counted in a later analysis. Data came from immunoSEQ multiplex PCR; TCRdb stores just in-frame clones and leaves some out. Clonal size and the V and J genes are those of that table, whereas D and trimming came from the DNA. The data contain 120,000 to 150,000 clones, approximately 73% of them singletons. Points from the study as a whole: As a later analysis revealed, most CMV-associated TCR beta chains appeared HLA-restricted. When analyzed later, a missense DCLRE1C variant was found to be linked to TCR beta V- and J-gene trimming.

CDR3 size: 16 residues. The V and J ends lost 4 bases and 5 bases, in that order; junction bases with no gene match: 8. Germline CDR1 and CDR2: SGDLS and YYNGEE. V and J are TRBV9 and TRBJ2-5; TRBD2 agrees at 13 bases. Sequencing input: PBMCs. The clonotype comes from a woman aged 40 to 50 in good health and CMV-seronegative. This chain's CDR3 is CASSPTSGGAGETQYF. Written as DNA, the CDR3 is TGTGCCAGCAGCCCTACTAGCGGGGGGGCCGGGGAGACCCAGTACTTC.